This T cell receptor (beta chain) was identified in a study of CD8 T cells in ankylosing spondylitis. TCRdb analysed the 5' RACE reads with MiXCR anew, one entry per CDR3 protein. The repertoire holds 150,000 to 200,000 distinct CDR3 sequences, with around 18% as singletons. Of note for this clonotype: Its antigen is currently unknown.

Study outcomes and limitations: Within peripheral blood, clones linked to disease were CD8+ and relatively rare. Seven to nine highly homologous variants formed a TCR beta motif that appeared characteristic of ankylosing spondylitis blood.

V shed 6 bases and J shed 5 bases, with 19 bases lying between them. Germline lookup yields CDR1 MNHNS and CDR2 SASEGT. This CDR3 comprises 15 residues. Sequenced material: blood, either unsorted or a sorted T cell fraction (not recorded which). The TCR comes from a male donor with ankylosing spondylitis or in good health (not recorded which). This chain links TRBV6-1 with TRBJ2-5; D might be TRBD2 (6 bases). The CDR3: CASSGGSFRMETQYF. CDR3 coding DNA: TGTGCCAGCAGCGGGGGATCGTTCCGAATGGAGACCCAGTACTTC.